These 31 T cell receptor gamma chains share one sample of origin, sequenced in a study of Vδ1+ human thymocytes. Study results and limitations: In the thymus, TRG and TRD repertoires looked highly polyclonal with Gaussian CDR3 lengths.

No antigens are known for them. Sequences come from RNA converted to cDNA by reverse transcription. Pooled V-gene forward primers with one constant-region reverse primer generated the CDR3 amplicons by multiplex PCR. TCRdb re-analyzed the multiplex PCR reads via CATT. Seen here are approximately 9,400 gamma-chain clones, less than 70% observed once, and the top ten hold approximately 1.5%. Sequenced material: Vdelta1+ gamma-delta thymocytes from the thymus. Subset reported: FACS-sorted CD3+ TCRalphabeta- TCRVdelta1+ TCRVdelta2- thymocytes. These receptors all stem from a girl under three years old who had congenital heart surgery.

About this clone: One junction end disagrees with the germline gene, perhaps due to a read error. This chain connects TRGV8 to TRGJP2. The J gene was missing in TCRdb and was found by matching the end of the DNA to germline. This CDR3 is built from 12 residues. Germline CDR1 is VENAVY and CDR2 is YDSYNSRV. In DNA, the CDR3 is TGTGCCACCTGGGGGGGAGATTGGACCAAGACGTTT. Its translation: CATWGGDWTKTF.

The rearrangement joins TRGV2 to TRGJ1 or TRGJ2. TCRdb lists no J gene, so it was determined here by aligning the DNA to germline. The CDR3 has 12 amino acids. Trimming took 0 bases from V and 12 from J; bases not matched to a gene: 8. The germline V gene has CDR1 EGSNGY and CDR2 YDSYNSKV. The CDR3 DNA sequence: TGTGCCACCTGGGACGGGCGGCGTCGGAAACTCTTT. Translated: CATWDGRRRKLF.

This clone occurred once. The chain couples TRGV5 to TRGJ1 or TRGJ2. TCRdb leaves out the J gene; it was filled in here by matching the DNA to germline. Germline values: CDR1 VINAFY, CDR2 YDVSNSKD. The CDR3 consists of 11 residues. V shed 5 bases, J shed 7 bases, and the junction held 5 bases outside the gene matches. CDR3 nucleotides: TGTGCCACCTGGGCGGGGTATAAGAAACTCTTT. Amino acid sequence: CATWAGYKKLF.

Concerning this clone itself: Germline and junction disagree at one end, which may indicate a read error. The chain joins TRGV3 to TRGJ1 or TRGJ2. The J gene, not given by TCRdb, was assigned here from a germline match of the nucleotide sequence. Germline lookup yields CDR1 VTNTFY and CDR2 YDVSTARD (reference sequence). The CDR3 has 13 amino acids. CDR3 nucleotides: TGTGCCACCTGGGGCAGGCTAGGGTCGGGGAAACTCTTT. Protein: CATWGRLGSGKLF.

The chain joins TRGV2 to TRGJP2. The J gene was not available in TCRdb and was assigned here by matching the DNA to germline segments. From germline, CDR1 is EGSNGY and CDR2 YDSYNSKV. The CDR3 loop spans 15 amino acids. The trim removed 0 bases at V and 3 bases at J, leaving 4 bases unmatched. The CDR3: CATWDGLGSDWIKTF. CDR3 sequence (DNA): TGTGCCACCTGGGACGGGCTTGGTAGTGATTGGATCAAGACGTTT.

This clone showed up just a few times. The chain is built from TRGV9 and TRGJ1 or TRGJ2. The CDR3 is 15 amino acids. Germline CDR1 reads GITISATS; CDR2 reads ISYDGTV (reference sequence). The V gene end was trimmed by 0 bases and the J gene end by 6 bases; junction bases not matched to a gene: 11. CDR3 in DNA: TGTGCCTTGTGGGAGGTGGCGATTCGTAGTTATAAGAAACTCTTT. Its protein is CALWEVAIRSYKKLF.

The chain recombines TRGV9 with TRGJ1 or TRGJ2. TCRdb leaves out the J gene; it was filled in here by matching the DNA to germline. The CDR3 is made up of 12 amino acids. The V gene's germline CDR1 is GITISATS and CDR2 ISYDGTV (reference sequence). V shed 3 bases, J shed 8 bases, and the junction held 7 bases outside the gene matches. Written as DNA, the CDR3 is TGTGCCTTGTGGGAGTTTAGGAATAAGAAACTCTTT. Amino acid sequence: CALWEFRNKKLF.

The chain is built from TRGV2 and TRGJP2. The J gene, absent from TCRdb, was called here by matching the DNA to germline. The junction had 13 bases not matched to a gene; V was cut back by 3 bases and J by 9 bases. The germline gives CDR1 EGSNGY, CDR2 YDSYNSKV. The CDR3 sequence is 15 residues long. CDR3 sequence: CATWDRPSWNWIKTF. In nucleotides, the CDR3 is TGTGCCACCTGGGACAGGCCCTCGTGGAATTGGATCAAGACGTTT.

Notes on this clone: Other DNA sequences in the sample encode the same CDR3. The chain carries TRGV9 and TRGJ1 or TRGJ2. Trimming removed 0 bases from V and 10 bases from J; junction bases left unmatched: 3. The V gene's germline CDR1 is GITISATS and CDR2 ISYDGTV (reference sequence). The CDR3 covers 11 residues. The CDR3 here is CALWEVRKKLF. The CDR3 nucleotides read TGTGCCTTGTGGGAGGTGCGAAAGAAACTCTTT.

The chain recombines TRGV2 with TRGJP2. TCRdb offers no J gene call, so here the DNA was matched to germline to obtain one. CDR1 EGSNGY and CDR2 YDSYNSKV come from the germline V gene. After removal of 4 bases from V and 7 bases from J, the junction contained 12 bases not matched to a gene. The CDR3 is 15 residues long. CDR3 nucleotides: TGTGCCACCTGGGATTCCCGGGGGTCTGATTGGATCAAGACGTTT. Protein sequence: CATWDSRGSDWIKTF.

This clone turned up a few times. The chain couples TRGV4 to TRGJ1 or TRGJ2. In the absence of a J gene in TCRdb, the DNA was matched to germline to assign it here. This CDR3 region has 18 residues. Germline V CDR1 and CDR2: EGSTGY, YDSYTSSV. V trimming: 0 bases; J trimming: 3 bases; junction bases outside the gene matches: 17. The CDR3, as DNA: TGTGCCACCTGGGATGGGCCATGGATCCCTCACTCTTATTATAAGAAACTCTTT. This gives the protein CATWDGPWIPHSYYKKLF.

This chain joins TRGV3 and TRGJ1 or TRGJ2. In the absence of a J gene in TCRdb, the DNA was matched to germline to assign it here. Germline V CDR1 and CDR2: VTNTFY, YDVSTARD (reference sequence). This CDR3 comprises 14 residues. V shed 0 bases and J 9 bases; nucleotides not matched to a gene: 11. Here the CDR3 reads CATWDRRVKVKKLF. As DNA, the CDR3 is TGTGCCACCTGGGACAGGCGAGTGAAGGTTAAGAAACTCTTT.

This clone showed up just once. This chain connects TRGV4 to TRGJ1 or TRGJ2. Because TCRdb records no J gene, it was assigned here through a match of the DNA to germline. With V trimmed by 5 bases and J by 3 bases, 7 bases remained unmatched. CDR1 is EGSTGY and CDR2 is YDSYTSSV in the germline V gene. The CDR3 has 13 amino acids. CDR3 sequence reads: CATWGPLYYKKLF. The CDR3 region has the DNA TGTGCCACCTGGGGCCCCCTTTATTATAAGAAACTCTTT.

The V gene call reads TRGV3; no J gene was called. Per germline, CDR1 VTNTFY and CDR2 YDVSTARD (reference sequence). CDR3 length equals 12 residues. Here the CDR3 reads CATWDSPFKVLF. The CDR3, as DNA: TGTGCCACCTGGGACAGTCCATTCAAAGTGCTCTTT.

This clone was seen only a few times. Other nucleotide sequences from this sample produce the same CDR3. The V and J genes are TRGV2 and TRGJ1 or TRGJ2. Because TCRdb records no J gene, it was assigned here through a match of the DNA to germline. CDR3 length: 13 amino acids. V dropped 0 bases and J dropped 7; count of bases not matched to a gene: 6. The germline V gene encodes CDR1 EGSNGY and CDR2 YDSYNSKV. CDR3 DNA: TGTGCCACCTGGGACGGGCCCCCCTATAAGAAACTCTTT. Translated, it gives CATWDGPPYKKLF.

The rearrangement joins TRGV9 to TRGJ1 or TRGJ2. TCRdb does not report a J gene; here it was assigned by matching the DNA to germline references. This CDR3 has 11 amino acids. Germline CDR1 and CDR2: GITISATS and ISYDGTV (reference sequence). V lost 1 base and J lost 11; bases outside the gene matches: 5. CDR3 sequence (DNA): TGTGCCTTGTGGGAGGTTACGGAGAAACTCTTT. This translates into CALWEVTEKLF.

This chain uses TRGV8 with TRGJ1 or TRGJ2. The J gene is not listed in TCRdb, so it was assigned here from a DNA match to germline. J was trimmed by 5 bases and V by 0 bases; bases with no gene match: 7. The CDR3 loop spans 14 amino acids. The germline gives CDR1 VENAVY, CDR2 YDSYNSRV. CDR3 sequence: CATWDRPQDYKKLF. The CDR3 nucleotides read TGTGCCACCTGGGATAGGCCCCAGGATTATAAGAAACTCTTT.

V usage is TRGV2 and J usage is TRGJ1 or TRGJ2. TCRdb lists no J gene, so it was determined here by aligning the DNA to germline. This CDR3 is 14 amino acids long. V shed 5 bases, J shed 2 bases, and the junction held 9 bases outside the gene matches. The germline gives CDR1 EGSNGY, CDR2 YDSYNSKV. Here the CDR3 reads CATWAVPYYYKKLF. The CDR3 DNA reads TGTGCCACCTGGGCCGTCCCCTATTATTATAAGAAACTCTTT.

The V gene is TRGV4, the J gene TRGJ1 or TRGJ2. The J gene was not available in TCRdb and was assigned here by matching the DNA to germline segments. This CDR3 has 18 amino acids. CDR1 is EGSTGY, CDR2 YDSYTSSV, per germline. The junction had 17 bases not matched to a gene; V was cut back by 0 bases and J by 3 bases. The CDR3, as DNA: TGTGCCACCTGGGATGGGTCGCGGAACGACGCGGGTTATTATAAGAAACTCTTT. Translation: CATWDGSRNDAGYYKKLF.

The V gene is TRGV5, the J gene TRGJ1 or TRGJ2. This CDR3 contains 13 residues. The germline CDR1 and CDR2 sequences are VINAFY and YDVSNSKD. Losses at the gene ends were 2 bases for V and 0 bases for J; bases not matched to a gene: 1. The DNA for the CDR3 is TGTGCCACCTGGGACATGAATTATTATAAGAAACTCTTT. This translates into CATWDMNYYKKLF.

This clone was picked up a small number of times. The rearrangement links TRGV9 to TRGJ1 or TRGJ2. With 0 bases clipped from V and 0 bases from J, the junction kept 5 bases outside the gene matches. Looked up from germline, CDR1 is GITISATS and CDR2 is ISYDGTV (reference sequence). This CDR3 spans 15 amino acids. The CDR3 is CALWEVGVNYYKKLF. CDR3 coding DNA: TGTGCCTTGTGGGAGGTGGGAGTGAATTATTATAAGAAACTCTTT.

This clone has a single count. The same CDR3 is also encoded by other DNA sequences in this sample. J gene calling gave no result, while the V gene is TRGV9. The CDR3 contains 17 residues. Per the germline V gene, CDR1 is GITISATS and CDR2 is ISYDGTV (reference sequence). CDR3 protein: CALWEGRQELGKKIKVF. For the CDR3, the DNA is TGTGCCTTGTGGGAGGGAAGGCAAGAGTTGGGCAAAAAAATAAAGGTATTT.

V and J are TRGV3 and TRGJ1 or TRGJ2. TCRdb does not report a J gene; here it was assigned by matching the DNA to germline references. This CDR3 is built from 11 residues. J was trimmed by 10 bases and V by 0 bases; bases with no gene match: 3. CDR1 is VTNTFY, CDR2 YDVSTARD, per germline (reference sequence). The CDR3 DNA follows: TGTGCCACCTGGGACAGGACAAAGAAACTCTTT. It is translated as CATWDRTKKLF.

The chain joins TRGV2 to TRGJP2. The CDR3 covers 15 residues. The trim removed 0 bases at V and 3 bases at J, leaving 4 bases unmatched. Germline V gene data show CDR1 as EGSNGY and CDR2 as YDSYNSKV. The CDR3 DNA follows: TGTGCCACCTGGGACGGGCAGGGTAGTGATTGGATCAAGACGTTT. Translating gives CATWDGQGSDWIKTF.

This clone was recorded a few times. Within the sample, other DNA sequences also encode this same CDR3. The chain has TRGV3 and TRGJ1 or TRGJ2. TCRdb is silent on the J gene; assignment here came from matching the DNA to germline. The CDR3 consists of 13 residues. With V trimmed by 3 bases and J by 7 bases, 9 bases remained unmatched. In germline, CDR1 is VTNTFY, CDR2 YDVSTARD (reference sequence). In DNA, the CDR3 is TGTGCCACCTGGGACCGGCCCGAATATAAGAAACTCTTT. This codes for CATWDRPEYKKLF.

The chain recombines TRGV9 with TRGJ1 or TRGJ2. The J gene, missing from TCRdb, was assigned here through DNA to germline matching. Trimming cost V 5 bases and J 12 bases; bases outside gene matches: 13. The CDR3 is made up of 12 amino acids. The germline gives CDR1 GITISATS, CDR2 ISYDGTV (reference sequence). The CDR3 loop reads CALWGRDMGKLF. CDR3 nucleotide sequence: TGTGCCTTGTGGGGTCGAGACATGGGGAAACTCTTT.

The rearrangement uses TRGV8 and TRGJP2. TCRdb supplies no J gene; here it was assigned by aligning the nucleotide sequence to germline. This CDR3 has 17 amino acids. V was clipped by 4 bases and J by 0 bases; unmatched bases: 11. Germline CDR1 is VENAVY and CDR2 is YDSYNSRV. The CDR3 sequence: CATWETPPYSSDWIKTF. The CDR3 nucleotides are TGTGCCACCTGGGAAACCCCCCCTTATAGTAGTGATTGGATCAAGACGTTT.

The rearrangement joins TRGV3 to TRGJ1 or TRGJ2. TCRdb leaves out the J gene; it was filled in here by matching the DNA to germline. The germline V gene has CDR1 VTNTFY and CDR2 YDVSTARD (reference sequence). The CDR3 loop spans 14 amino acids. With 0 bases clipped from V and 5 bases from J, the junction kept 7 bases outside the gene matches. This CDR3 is CATWDRHQNYKKLF. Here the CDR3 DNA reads TGTGCCACCTGGGACAGGCATCAGAATTATAAGAAACTCTTT.

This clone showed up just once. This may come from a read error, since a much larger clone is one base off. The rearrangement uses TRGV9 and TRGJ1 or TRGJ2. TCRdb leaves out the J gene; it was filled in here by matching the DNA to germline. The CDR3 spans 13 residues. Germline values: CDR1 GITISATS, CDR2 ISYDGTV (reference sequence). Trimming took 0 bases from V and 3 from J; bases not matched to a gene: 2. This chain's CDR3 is CALWEVIYYKKLF. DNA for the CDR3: TGTGCCTTGTGGGAGGTGATTTATTATAAGAAACTCTTT.

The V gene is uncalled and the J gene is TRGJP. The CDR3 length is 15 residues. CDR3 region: CALWGGGLGKKIKVF. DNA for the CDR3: TGTGCCTTGTGGGGTGGGGGGTTGGGCAAAAAAATCAAGGTATTT.

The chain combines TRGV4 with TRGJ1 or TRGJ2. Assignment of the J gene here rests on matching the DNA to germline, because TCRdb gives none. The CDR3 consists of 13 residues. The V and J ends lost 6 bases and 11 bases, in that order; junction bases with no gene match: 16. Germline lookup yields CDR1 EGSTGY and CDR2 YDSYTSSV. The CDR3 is CATWPRRGYEKLF. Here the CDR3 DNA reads TGTGCCACCTGGCCACGCCGAGGGTATGAGAAACTCTTT.